The 13 T cell receptor beta chains listed next were all sequenced from one sample in a study of blood T cell repertoires in COVID-19. The method was immunoSEQ multiplex PCR; TCRdb's version includes in-frame clones alone and lacks a portion of them. The sample consists of over 200,000 clones, 80% to 85% of them appearing once. Sequencing was performed on peripheral blood. Source of these receptors: a human donor in a cohort sampled during active COVID-19.

The chain is built from TRBV14 and TRBJ2-3, with 7 nucleotides matching TRBD1. The CDR3 is 16 residues long. V was pared by 1 base and J by 0 bases, with 4 bases of the junction left unmatched. CDR1 is SGHDN and CDR2 is FVKESK in the germline V gene. CDR3 DNA sequence: TGTGCCAGCAGCCAAGGACAGGGTGGTAGCACAGATACGCAGTATTTT. It translates to CASSQGQGGSTDTQYF.

The gene calls are TRBV28 and TRBJ1-5; D perhaps matches TRBD1 (6 bases). Germline lookup yields CDR1 MDHEN and CDR2 SYDVKM. The CDR3 has 17 residues. Trimming shortened V by 3 bases and J by 2 bases, and 17 bases separated the two germline ends. The CDR3 loop is CASSLGAGSMGNQPQHF. As DNA, the CDR3 is TGTGCCAGCAGTTTGGGGGCAGGTTCGATGGGCAATCAGCCCCAGCATTTT.

The CDR3 spells CATSGSYEQYF. The CDR3 nucleotides are TGTGCCACCTCGGGTAGTTACGAGCAGTACTTC. The chain couples TRBV15 to TRBJ2-7; D remains unclear. Germline-derived CDR1 and CDR2 are LNHNV and YYDKDF (reference sequence). V shed 8 bases and J shed 4 bases, with 9 bases lying between them. This CDR3 is built from 11 residues.

The rearrangement links TRBV9 to TRBJ2-1; 10 bases fit TRBD1. This CDR3 is 15 amino acids long. V lost 2 bases and J lost 8; bases outside the gene matches: 7. Per germline, CDR1 SGDLS and CDR2 YYNGEE. CDR3 in DNA: TGTGCCAGCAGCGTTATGGGGACAGGGGTGCATGAGCAGTTCTTC. Translated: CASSVMGTGVHEQFF.

The chain carries TRBV7-2 and TRBJ2-1; weak D call: TRBD1 (6 bases). The germline V gene has CDR1 SGHTA and CDR2 FQGNSA. The CDR3 length is 13 residues. Trimming removed 3 bases at V and 6 bases at J, with 9 bases between. CDR3 nucleotides: TGTGCCAGCAGCTTCTACAGGGTCAATGAGCAGTTCTTC. It translates to CASSFYRVNEQFF.

In nucleotides, the CDR3 is TGTGCCAGCAGCCATTTCGACAGGGGCTACGAGCAGTACTTC. Amino acids: CASSHFDRGYEQYF. This chain joins TRBV6-5 and TRBJ2-7; 8 bases fit TRBD1. The germline CDR1 and CDR2 sequences are MNHEY and SVGAGI. J was trimmed by 3 bases and V by 6 bases; bases with no gene match: 7. CDR3 size: 14 residues.

The chain carries TRBV5-4 and TRBJ2-5, with D unclear. CDR1 and CDR2 (germline): SGHNT, YYREEE (reference sequence). CDR3 length: 14 amino acids. V was clipped by 2 bases and J by 5 bases, with 13 bases between them. The CDR3 DNA is TGTGCCAGCAGCTTAACTTTAGATTTCGAGACCCAGTACTTC. The encoded protein is CASSLTLDFETQYF.

The chain recombines TRBV7-3 with TRBJ2-7; TRBD1 matches at 10 bases. Germline CDR1 SGHTA, CDR2 FQGTGA. Losses at the gene ends were 5 bases for V and 3 bases for J; bases not matched to a gene: 7. The CDR3 runs to 15 residues. CDR3 in amino acids: CASSPQTGGIYEQYF. The CDR3 DNA is TGTGCCAGCAGCCCACAGACAGGGGGCATCTACGAGCAGTACTTC.

This rearrangement joins TRBV6-5 to TRBJ2-7; D gene uncertain. V was trimmed by 5 bases and J by 7 bases, leaving 15 bases between them. Germline-derived CDR1 and CDR2 are MNHEY and SVGAGI. The CDR3 sequence is 13 residues long. The CDR3, as DNA: TGTGCCAGCAGTCCGTCCTTCGTGAGGGAGCAGTACTTC. It codes for CASSPSFVREQYF.

This clone was recorded only once. The rearrangement uses TRBV18 and TRBJ2-5; TRBD1 matches at 11 bases. Trimming took 3 bases from V and 6 from J; bases not matched to a gene: 9. CDR3 length: 16 amino acids. The V gene's germline CDR1 is KGHSH and CDR2 LQKENI. As DNA, the CDR3 is TGTGCCAGCTCACCCTTTGGGACAGGGGGAAGGCAGACCCAGTACTTC. Translated, it gives CASSPFGTGGRQTQYF.

The V gene is TRBV28, the J gene TRBJ2-7; TRBD1 might be the D (5 bases). Germline loops: CDR1 MDHEN, CDR2 SYDVKM. V gave up 5 bases and J gave up 3 bases, with 11 bases separating them. The CDR3 has 13 amino acids. CDR3 in DNA: TGTGCCAGCAGTCTTCAGACAGTCTACGAGCAGTACTTC. Encoded protein: CASSLQTVYEQYF.

The chain uses TRBV5-1 and TRBJ2-7, with 10 bases aligning to TRBD2. J gave up 6 bases and V 0 bases, and 9 bases lay outside the gene matches. From germline, CDR1 is SGHRS and CDR2 YFSETQ. This CDR3 has 16 residues. The CDR3: CASSLGASGSFGEQYF. CDR3 in DNA: TGCGCCAGCAGCTTGGGGGCTAGCGGGAGTTTCGGCGAGCAGTACTTC.

CDR3 sequence reads: CASSVGVGLGTQYF. The CDR3 DNA sequence: TGTGCCAGCAGCGTAGGTGTGGGACTAGGAACGCAGTATTTT. The rearrangement joins TRBV9 to TRBJ2-3, with 8 bases aligning to TRBD2. J lost 9 bases, V lost 0 bases, and 6 bases had no gene match. Germline V lookup: CDR1 SGDLS, CDR2 YYNGEE. This CDR3 is 14 amino acids long.